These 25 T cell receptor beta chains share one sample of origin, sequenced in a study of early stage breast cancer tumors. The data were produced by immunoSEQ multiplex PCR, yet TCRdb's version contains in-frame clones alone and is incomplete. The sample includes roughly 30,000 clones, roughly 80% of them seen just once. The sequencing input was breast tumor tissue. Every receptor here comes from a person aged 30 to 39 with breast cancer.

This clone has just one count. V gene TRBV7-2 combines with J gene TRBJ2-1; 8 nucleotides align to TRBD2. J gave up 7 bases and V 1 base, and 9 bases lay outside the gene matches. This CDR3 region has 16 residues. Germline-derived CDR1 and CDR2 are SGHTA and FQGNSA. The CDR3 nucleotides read TGTGCCAGCAGCTTAGTGGTGGCGGGAGGCCGGAATGAGCAGTTCTTC. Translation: CASSLVVAGGRNEQFF.

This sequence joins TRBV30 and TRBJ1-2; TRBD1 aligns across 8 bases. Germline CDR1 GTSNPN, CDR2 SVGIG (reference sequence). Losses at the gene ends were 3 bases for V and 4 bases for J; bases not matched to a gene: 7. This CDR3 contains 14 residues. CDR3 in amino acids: CAWRDGQGGYGYTF. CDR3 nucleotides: TGTGCCTGGAGAGATGGACAGGGTGGCTATGGCTACACCTTC.

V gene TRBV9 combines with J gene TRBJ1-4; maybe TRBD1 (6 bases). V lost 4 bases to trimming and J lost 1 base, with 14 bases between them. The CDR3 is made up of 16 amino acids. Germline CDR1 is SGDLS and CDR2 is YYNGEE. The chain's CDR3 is CASSMGARGTNEKLFF. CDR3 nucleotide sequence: TGTGCCAGCAGCATGGGGGCGCGGGGAACTAATGAAAAACTGTTTTTT.

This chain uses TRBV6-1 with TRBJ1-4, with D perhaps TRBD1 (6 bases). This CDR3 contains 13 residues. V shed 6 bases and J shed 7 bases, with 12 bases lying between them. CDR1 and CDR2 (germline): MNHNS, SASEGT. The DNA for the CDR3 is TGTGCCAGCAGGGGGGGCGGCGGTGAAAAACTGTTTTTT. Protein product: CASRGGGGEKLFF.

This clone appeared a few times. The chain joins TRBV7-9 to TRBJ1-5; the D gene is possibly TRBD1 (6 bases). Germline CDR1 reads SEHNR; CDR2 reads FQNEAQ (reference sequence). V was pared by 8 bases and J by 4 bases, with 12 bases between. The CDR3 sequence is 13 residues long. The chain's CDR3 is CASPERGNQPQHF. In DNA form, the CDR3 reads TGTGCCAGCCCTGAGAGGGGGAATCAGCCCCAGCATTTT. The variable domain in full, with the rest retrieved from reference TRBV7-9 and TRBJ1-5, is DTGVSQNPRHKITKRGQNVTFRCDPISEHNRLYWYRQTLGQGPEFLTYFQNEAQLEKSRLLSDRFSAERPKGSFSTLEIQRTEQGDSAMYLCASPERGNQPQHFGDGTRLSIL.

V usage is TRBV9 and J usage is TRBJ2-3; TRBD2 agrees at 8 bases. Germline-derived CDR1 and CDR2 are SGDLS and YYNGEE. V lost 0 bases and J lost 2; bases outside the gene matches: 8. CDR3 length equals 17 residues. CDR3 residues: CASSVAGSGVLTDTQYF. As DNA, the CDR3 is TGTGCCAGCAGCGTAGCGGGTAGCGGGGTTCTCACAGATACGCAGTATTTT.

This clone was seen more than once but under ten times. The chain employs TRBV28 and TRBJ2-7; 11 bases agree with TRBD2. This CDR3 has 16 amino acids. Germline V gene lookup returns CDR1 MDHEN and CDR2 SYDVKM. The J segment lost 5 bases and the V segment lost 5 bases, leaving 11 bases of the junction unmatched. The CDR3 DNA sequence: TGTGCCAGCAGTCCCAATAGCGGGAGGGGAACCGACGAGCAGTACTTC. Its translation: CASSPNSGRGTDEQYF.

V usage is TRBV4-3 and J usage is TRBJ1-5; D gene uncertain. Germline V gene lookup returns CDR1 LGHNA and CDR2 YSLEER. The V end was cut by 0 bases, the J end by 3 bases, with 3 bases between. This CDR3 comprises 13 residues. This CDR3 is CASSQDHNQPQHF. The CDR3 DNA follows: TGCGCCAGCAGCCAAGATCACAATCAGCCCCAGCATTTT.

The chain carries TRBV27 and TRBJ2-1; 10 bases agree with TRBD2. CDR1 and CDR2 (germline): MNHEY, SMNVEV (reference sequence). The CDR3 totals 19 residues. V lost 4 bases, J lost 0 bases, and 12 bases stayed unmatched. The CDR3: CASSSPFLPSGSSYNEQFF. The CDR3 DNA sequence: TGTGCCAGCAGTTCACCTTTCCTACCTAGCGGGAGCTCCTACAATGAGCAGTTCTTC.

The CDR3 protein is CASRTGGRSLYGYTF. CDR3 nucleotides: TGTGCCAGCAGGACAGGGGGAAGGTCCCTCTATGGCTACACCTTC. The V and J genes are TRBV28 and TRBJ1-2; 9 bases agree with TRBD1. Germline V gene data show CDR1 as MDHEN and CDR2 as SYDVKM. This CDR3 spans 15 amino acids. The V gene end was trimmed by 6 bases and the J gene end by 4 bases; junction bases not matched to a gene: 9.

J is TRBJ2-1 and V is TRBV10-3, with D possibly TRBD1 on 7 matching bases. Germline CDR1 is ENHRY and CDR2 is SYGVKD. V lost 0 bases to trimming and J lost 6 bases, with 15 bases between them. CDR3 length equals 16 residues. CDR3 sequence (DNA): TGTGCCATCAGTGAGTCGGGTCAGGGGGGCTTCAATGAGCAGTTCTTC. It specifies CAISESGQGGFNEQFF.

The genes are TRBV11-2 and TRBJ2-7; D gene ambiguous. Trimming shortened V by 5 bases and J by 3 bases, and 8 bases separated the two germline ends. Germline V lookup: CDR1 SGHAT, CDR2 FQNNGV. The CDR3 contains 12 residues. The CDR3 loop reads CASSNQRYEQYF. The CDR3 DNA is TGTGCCAGCAGCAATCAACGCTACGAGCAGTACTTC.

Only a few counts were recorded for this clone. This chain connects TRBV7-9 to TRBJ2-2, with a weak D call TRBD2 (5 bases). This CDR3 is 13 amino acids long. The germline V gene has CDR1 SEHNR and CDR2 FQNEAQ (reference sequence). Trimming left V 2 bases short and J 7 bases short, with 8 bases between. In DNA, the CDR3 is TGTGCCAGCAGCTTAAGACGGGGCGGGGAGCTGTTTTTT. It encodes CASSLRRGGELFF.

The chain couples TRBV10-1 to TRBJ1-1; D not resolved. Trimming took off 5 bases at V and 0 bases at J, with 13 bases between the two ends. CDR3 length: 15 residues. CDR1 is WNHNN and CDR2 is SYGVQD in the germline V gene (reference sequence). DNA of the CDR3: TGCGCCAGCAGTCCTCCGGCAGCTATGAACACTGAAGCTTTCTTT. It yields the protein CASSPPAAMNTEAFF.

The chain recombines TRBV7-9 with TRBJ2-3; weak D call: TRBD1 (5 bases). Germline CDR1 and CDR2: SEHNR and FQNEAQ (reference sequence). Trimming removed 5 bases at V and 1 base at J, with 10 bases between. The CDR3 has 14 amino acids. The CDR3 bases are TGTGCCAGCAGCCAGGGTCACGGCACAGATACGCAGTATTTT. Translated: CASSQGHGTDTQYF.

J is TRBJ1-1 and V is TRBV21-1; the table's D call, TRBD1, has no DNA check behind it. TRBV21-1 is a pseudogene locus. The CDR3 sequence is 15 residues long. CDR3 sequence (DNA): TGTGCCAGCATTAAAACAGGGGTTCGTCCCTATGAAGCTTTCTTT. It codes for CASIKTGVRPYEAFF.

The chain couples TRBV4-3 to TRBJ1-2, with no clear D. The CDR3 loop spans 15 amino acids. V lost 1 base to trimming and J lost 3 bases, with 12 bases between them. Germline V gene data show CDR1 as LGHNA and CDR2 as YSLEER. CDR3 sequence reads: CASSQGSVTYYGYTF. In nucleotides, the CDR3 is TGCGCCAGCAGCCAAGGTTCCGTGACTTACTATGGCTACACCTTC.

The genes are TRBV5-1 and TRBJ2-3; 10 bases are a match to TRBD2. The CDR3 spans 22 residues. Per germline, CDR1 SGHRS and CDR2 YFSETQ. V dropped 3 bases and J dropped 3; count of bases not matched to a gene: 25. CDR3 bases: TGCGCCAGCAGCTCCGACACGTACGGGGACCTTCTAGCGGGAGCGGGGACAGATACGCAGTATTTT. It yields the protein CASSSDTYGDLLAGAGTDTQYF.

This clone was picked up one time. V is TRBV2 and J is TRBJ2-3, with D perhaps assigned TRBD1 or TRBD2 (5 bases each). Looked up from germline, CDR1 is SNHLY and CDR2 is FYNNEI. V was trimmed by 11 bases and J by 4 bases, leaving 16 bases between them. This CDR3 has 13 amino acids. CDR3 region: CAGAGTSADTQYF. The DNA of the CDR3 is TGTGCCGGAGCCGGGACGTCAGCAGATACGCAGTATTTT.

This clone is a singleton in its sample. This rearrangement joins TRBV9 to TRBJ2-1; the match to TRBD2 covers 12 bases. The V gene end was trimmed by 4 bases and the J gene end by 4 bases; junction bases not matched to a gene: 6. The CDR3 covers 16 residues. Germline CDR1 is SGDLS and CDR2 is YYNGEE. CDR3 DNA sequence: TGTGCCAGCAGCTCCCCGACTAGCGGGAGATACAATGAGCAGTTCTTC. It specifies CASSSPTSGRYNEQFF. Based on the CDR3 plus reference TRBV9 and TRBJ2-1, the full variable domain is DSGVTQTPKHLITATGQRVTLRCSPRSGDLSVYWYQQSLDQGLQFLIQYYNGEERAKGNILERFSAQQFPDLHSELNLSSLELGDSALYFCASSSPTSGRYNEQFFGPGTRLTVL.

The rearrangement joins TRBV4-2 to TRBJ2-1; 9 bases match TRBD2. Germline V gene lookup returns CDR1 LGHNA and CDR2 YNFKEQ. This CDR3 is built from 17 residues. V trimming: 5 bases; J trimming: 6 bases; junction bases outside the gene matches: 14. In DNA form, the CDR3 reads TGTGCCAGCAGCTCACGGGCGGGGGGGAGAGGAGGCAATGAGCAGTTCTTC. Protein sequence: CASSSRAGGRGGNEQFF.

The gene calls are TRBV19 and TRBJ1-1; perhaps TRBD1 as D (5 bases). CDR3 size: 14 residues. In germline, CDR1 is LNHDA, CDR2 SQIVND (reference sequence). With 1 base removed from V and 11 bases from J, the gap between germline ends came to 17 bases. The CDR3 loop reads CASSIAFSRAQAFF. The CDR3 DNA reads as TGTGCCAGTAGTATAGCTTTCTCCAGGGCGCAGGCTTTCTTT.

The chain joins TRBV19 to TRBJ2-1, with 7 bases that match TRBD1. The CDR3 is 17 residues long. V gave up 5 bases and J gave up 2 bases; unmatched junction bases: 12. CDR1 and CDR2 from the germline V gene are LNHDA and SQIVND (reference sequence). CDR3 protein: CASSGSPRDRPYNEQFF. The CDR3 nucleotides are TGTGCCAGTAGTGGCTCCCCCCGGGACAGACCCTACAATGAGCAGTTCTTC.

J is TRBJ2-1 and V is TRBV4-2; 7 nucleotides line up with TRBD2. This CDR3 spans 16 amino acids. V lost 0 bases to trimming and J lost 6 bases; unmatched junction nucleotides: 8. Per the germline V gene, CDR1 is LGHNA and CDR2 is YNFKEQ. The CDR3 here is CASSQDAAGVLNEQFF. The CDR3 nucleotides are TGTGCCAGCAGCCAAGATGCGGCGGGAGTACTCAATGAGCAGTTCTTC.

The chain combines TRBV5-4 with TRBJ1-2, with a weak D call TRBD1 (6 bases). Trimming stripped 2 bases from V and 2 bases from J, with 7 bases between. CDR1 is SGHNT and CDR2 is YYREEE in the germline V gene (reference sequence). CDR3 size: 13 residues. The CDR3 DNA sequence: TGTGCCAGCAGCTTCCAGGGGAACTATGGCTACACCTTC. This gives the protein CASSFQGNYGYTF.